The clone carrying this T cell receptor (beta chain) has more than one count but fewer than ten. The data are from a study of cytomegalovirus exposure and HLA in healthy donors. Study details: T cells numbering some 170 million yielded 95 million to 140 million unique TCR beta sequences in an earlier analysis.

From germline, CDR1 is ENHRY and CDR2 SYGVKD. V shed 4 bases, J shed 0 bases, and the junction held 5 bases outside the gene matches. This CDR3 spans 16 amino acids. The PCR used 60 Vbeta and 13 Jbeta primers. The repertoire was sequenced with immunoSEQ multiplex PCR; TCRdb's copy has only in-frame clones and lacks some. The repertoire includes approximately 110,000 clones, approximately 16% of them detected once, and 0.8% to 0.95% sits in the top ten. The TCR sequence derives from a female donor in good health and CMV-seronegative. The sample taken for sequencing was PBMCs. This rearrangement joins TRBV10-3 to TRBJ2-2, with TRBD1 identical over 7 bases. CDR3 DNA sequence: TGTGCCATCAGTGTGGGTGGGACAGCGAACACCGGGGAGCTGTTTTTT. This gives the protein CAISVGGTANTGELFF.